The T cell receptor (beta chain) under discussion was sequenced for a study of cytotoxic CD8 clonotypes in ibrutinib-treated CLL. The study, taken as a whole, reports: Stable or contracted on treatment, public clonotypes were also uncommon.

The data were produced by immunoSEQ multiplex PCR, yet TCRdb's version contains in-frame clones alone and is incomplete. Found here are around 310,000 clones, more than 65% of them singletons; the top ten hold approximately 7%. On this clone: Antigen specificity is unknown.

Trimming removed 2 bases from V and 5 bases from J, with 9 bases in between. Germline V gene lookup returns CDR1 GTSNPN and CDR2 SVGIG (reference sequence). The CDR3 is made up of 12 amino acids. The sequenced sample was PBMCs, obtained before ibrutinib treatment. The chain joins TRBV30 to TRBJ2-5; a weak D match, TRBD2 (5 bases). The receptor comes from a human donor with chronic lymphocytic leukemia. CDR3 loop: CAWSLQRETQYF. The CDR3 DNA is TGTGCCTGGAGTCTTCAGCGGGAGACCCAGTACTTC.